The entry below describes one T cell receptor beta chain. Germline V gene sequence: CDR1 KGHSH, CDR2 LQKENI. The CDR3 has 15 residues. Trimming shortened V by 2 bases and J by 0 bases, and 10 bases separated the two germline ends. Study processing details: Reference gene primer amplification gave nucleated cell count estimates. The protocol was immunoSEQ multiplex PCR, while the TCRdb copy is restricted to in-frame clones and leaves out a portion. That table furnishes V, J and clone size, whereas the DNA furnished D and trimming. The sample shows approximately 300,000 clones, 75% to 90% of them seen only once. The data originate from a study of blood T cell repertoires in COVID-19. At the level of the study: The samples span acute and convalescent COVID-19 from the United States, Italy and Spain. In each case, the material was cDNA or gDNA derived from T cells, B-cell-depleted T cells, or PBMCs.

What was sequenced was peripheral blood. The clonotype originates from a woman in her 50s who had recovered from COVID-19. The chain carries TRBV18 and TRBJ1-1; D not resolved. CDR3 region: CASSPVDSMNTEAFF. The DNA for the CDR3 is TGTGCCAGCTCACCAGTTGACTCTATGAACACTGAAGCTTTCTTT.